The source of this TCR beta chain is a study of shared clonotypes between healthy human individuals. At the level of the study: The donor group consisted of a couple of women and a few men, aged 18 to 49. Each donor had three CD4 naive, three CD4 memory, two CD8 naive and one CD8 memory plate. Study findings and constraints: A limitation of the genetic and exposure-history diversity represented arose from few donors.

The repertoire was sequenced with immunoSEQ multiplex PCR; TCRdb's copy has only in-frame clones and lacks some. The sample has under 2,500,000 clones; approximately 94% are singletons. For this clone: As yet, its antigen is unknown.

This CDR3 has 14 residues. CDR1 is SQVTM, CDR2 ANQGSEA, per germline. V trimming: 6 bases; J trimming: 4 bases; junction bases outside the gene matches: 3. The sequenced material came from naive CD4+ T cells sorted from blood. Regarding subset: CD45RA+ positively selected. The clonotype comes from a man in his late teens or twenties in good health. The chain couples TRBV29-1 to TRBJ2-2, with 12 bases aligning to TRBD1. CDR3 in amino acids: CSVLGQGATGELFF. In nucleotides, the CDR3 is TGCAGCGTCCTGGGACAGGGGGCCACCGGGGAGCTGTTTTTT.